Each of the 24 T cell receptor beta chains below was sequenced from the same sample in a study of circulating tumor DNA in untreated peripheral T-cell lymphoma. TCRdb's copy holds only in-frame clones and misses some; the assay was immunoSEQ multiplex PCR. The sample lists roughly 10,000 clones, under 80% occurring once. The sequenced sample consisted of tumor tissue. The source of these receptors is a human donor with peripheral T-cell lymphoma.

The chain carries TRBV6-8 and TRBJ1-6; perhaps TRBD1 as D (5 bases). The CDR3 covers 14 residues. V was pared by 6 bases and J by 6 bases, with 12 bases between. Germline CDR1 and CDR2: MNHGY and SAAAGT. Here the CDR3 reads CASRRRGVNSPLHF. The CDR3 DNA sequence: TGTGCCAGCAGAAGGCGGGGGGTTAATTCACCCCTCCACTTT.

This chain joins TRBV6-8 and TRBJ1-1; a weak D match, TRBD1 (6 bases). Germline V CDR1 and CDR2: MNHGY, SAAAGT. There are 13 residues in the CDR3. Trimming stripped 8 bases from V and 0 bases from J, with 10 bases between. The chain's CDR3 is CASSGHLNTEAFF. The CDR3 DNA is TGTGCCAGCTCGGGACACTTGAACACTGAAGCTTTCTTT.

The chain combines TRBV6-8 with TRBJ2-3; the D gene is possibly TRBD2 (5 bases). Germline V gene data show CDR1 as MNHGY and CDR2 as SAAAGT. The V end lost 2 bases, the J end lost 5 bases, and 14 bases lay between the germline ends. The CDR3 loop spans 15 amino acids. The CDR3 DNA reads TGTGCCAGCAGTTACGGCGCCGCGGCGGGAGATACGCAGTATTTT. Its protein product is CASSYGAAAGDTQYF.

The chain recombines TRBV7-5 with TRBJ2-1; TRBD1 was called by the table and not checked on the DNA. TRBV7-5 is annotated as a pseudogene. CDR3 length equals 16 residues. CDR3: CASSAAGGISYNEQFF. CDR3 in DNA: TGTGCCAGCAGCGCTGCAGGGGGTATCTCCTACAATGAGCAGTTCTTC.

The chain combines TRBV9 with TRBJ2-3; a possible D gene is TRBD2 (6 bases). This CDR3 has 14 residues. Germline CDR1 SGDLS, CDR2 YYNGEE. Trimming removed 2 bases from V and 2 bases from J, with 9 bases in between. The DNA for the CDR3 is TGTGCCAGCAGCGTGGGAGGAACCACAGATACGCAGTATTTT. Translated, it gives CASSVGGTTDTQYF.

The rearrangement uses TRBV6-8 and TRBJ1-1; D uncertain. Trimming pared 2 bases from V and 4 bases from J, leaving 14 bases between. The CDR3 is made up of 15 amino acids. From germline, CDR1 is MNHGY and CDR2 SAAAGT. CDR3 sequence (DNA): TGTGCCAGCAGTTACGACACCGCTCCCAGCACTGAAGCTTTCTTT. Amino acid sequence: CASSYDTAPSTEAFF.

This chain links TRBV6-7 with TRBJ2-5, with D unresolved. TRBV6-7 is designated an ORF whose function remains uncertain. Trimming left V 5 bases short and J 5 bases short, with 18 bases between. This CDR3 has 15 amino acids. The CDR3, as DNA: TGTGCCAGCAGTGAAGCGCTTGGGGTTGGGGAGACCCAGTACTTC. This sequence encodes CASSEALGVGETQYF.

The chain couples TRBV27 to TRBJ1-2; TRBD1 is a possible D gene (5 bases). V lost 5 bases and J lost 3, with 22 bases in between. From germline, CDR1 is MNHEY and CDR2 SMNVEV (reference sequence). This CDR3 comprises 17 residues. The CDR3 nucleotides read TGTGCCAGCAGTCCCCGTCGGGGCTTCTCGAGCCACTATGGCTACACCTTC. Protein sequence: CASSPRRGFSSHYGYTF.

The chain links TRBV7-6 to TRBJ1-4, with D perhaps matching TRBD1 (5 bases). The CDR3 is made up of 17 amino acids. The germline V gene has CDR1 SGHVS and CDR2 FNYEAQ. The V end was cut by 3 bases, the J end by 3 bases, with 17 bases between. The DNA for the CDR3 is TGTGCCAGCAGCTTCAGGGATGCCCTGGCTTCTAATGAAAAACTGTTTTTT. Encoded protein: CASSFRDALASNEKLFF.

This clone was counted between two and nine times. The chain joins TRBV5-1 to TRBJ2-1, with unresolved D. Germline lookup yields CDR1 SGHRS and CDR2 YFSETQ. The CDR3 consists of 14 residues. V shed 1 base and J shed 2 bases, with 7 bases lying between them. CDR3 protein: CASSLHGTYNEQFF. The CDR3 nucleotides are TGCGCCAGCAGCTTGCACGGAACCTACAATGAGCAGTTCTTC.

The CDR3: CASSIADRADTQYF. As DNA, the CDR3 is TGTGCCAGTAGTATCGCCGACAGGGCAGATACGCAGTATTTT. V is TRBV19 and J is TRBJ2-3; TRBD1 matches at 7 bases. J lost 4 bases, V lost 3 bases, and 4 bases had no gene match. Germline V gives CDR1 LNHDA, CDR2 SQIVND (reference sequence). The CDR3 loop spans 14 amino acids.

V gene TRBV2 combines with J gene TRBJ1-1; the match to TRBD1 covers 9 bases. This CDR3 is built from 13 residues. With 6 bases clipped from V and 11 bases from J, the junction kept 10 bases outside the gene matches. Germline V gene sequence: CDR1 SNHLY, CDR2 FYNNEI. The CDR3 is CASSPDRGKWAFF. The CDR3 DNA reads TGTGCCAGCAGCCCGGACAGGGGTAAATGGGCTTTCTTT.

This clone was detected once. The V and J genes are TRBV12-5 and TRBJ2-3; 8 nucleotides match TRBD1. The CDR3 totals 15 residues. Germline CDR1 LGHNT, CDR2 FRNRAP. V gave up 3 bases and J gave up 1 base; unmatched junction bases: 3. The CDR3 coding sequence is TGTGCTAGTGGTTTTCCGGGACAGGGCACAGATACGCAGTATTTT. It translates to CASGFPGQGTDTQYF.

Only one count was recorded for this clone. V usage is TRBV7-5 and J usage is TRBJ1-4; the listed D gene, TRBD1, was not tested against the DNA. TRBV7-5 is a pseudogene. This CDR3 has 16 amino acids. CDR3 sequence reads: CASSSRQDSTREKLFF. For the CDR3, the DNA is TGTGCCAGCAGCTCTAGGCAGGACAGTACTAGGGAAAAACTGTTTTTT.

The V and J genes are TRBV18 and TRBJ2-7, with D unclear. This CDR3 has 12 residues. With 5 bases removed from V and 7 bases from J, the gap between germline ends came to 12 bases. In germline, CDR1 is KGHSH, CDR2 LQKENI. The CDR3 nucleotides are TGTGCCAGCTCATCAGACCAGAGGGAGCAGTACTTC. It specifies CASSSDQREQYF.

In this sample, this clone turned up a few times. The gene calls are TRBV5-1 and TRBJ2-1; 11 positions agree with TRBD1. Trimming at V came to 3 bases and at J to 6 bases, leaving 2 bases not matched to a gene. The germline gives CDR1 SGHRS, CDR2 YFSETQ. The CDR3 totals 14 residues. CDR3 bases: TGCGCCAGCAGCTGGGGGACAGGGGGCAATGAGCAGTTCTTC. This encodes CASSWGTGGNEQFF.

The chain carries TRBV8-2 and TRBJ2-4. TRBV8-2 is a listed pseudogene. There are 17 residues in the CDR3. The CDR3 nucleotides read TGTGCCAGCAGTTTAGGAGCGACAGGACCAGGAGGGAACATTCAGTACTTC. This sequence encodes CASSLGATGPGGNIQYF.

The V call is TRBV30, the J call TRBJ1-2; tentatively, D is TRBD1 (6 bases). V was clipped by 8 bases and J by 5 bases, with 12 bases between them. This CDR3 comprises 11 residues. Germline CDR1 reads GTSNPN; CDR2 reads SVGIG (reference sequence). In nucleotides, the CDR3 is TGTGCCGGTTGGGGGGCGTATGGCTACACCTTC. This encodes CAGWGAYGYTF.

CDR3 coding DNA: TGTGCCAGTACCCCCCGGGATATTTATACTGAAGCTTTCTTT. Translated: CASTPRDIYTEAFF. The chain joins TRBV19 to TRBJ1-1, with D uncertain. Trimming cost V 7 bases and J 5 bases, with 17 bases left between them. CDR3 length: 14 amino acids. Germline CDR1 reads LNHDA; CDR2 reads SQIVND (reference sequence). Full variable domain (outside the CDR3, taken from reference TRBV19 and TRBJ1-1): DGGITQSPKYLFRKEGQNVTLSCEQNLNHDAMYWYRQDPGQGLRLIYYSQIVNDFQKGDIAEGYSVSREKKESFPLTVTSAQKNPTAFYLCASTPRDIYTEAFFGQGTRLTVV.

The V and J genes are TRBV19 and TRBJ1-4; D call uncertain. The CDR3 has 12 residues. V lost 7 bases and J 7 bases, leaving 10 bases between the germline ends. Germline V gene data show CDR1 as LNHDA and CDR2 as SQIVND (reference sequence). DNA for the CDR3: TGTGCCAGTACACGACCTCCTGAAAAACTGTTTTTT. It is translated as CASTRPPEKLFF.

This clone appeared a few times. The chain uses TRBV18 and TRBJ1-4; possibly TRBD1 for D (5 bases). V was trimmed by 3 bases and J by 8 bases, leaving 13 bases between them. Germline-derived CDR1 and CDR2 are KGHSH and LQKENI. The CDR3 is 14 residues long. Here the CDR3 DNA reads TGTGCCAGCTCACCCTGGGGCAGTGGCGAAAAACTGTTTTTT. It specifies CASSPWGSGEKLFF. Together with reference TRBV18 and TRBJ1-4, the CDR3 gives the full variable domain: NAGVMQNPRHLVRRRGQEARLRCSPMKGHSHVYWYRQLPEEGLKFMVYLQKENIIDESGMPKERFSAEFPKEGPSILRIQQVVRGDSAAYFCASSPWGSGEKLFFGSGTQLSVL.

The V call is TRBV5-1, the J call TRBJ2-3, with a weak D call TRBD1 (6 bases). Trimming took off 1 base at V and 4 bases at J, with 13 bases between the two ends. There are 15 residues in the CDR3. Looked up from germline, CDR1 is SGHRS and CDR2 is YFSETQ. The CDR3 nucleotides read TGCGCCAGCAGCTTGTGGGACAATTTCCCAGATACGCAGTATTTT. Translating it yields CASSLWDNFPDTQYF.

This chain uses TRBV19 with TRBJ2-2, with a weak D call TRBD1 (7 bases). CDR1 LNHDA and CDR2 SQIVND come from the germline V gene (reference sequence). The CDR3 has 16 residues. V shed 8 bases and J shed 0 bases, with 16 bases lying between them. In DNA, the CDR3 is TGTGCCAGTCAGCCGGGGGACAGCGCGAACACCGGGGAGCTGTTTTTT. It encodes CASQPGDSANTGELFF.

The chain recombines TRBV6-1 with TRBJ1-3, with D maybe TRBD1 (5 bases). Looked up from germline, CDR1 is MNHNS and CDR2 is SASEGT. CDR3 length equals 15 residues. The V gene lost 1 base and the J gene lost 3 bases, with 10 bases spanning the gap. Here the CDR3 reads CASSEGSRVGNTIYF. For the CDR3, the DNA is TGTGCCAGCAGTGAAGGATCCAGGGTTGGAAACACCATATATTTT.